What follows are 30 T cell receptor beta chains derived from one specimen sequenced in a study of T-cell memory formation after mild COVID-19. One entry per CDR3 protein, called by TCRdb with MiXCR from the 5' RACE reads. The data show around 320,000 distinct CDR3 sequences, roughly 21% seen once. The specimen was PBMCs or a T cell subset sorted from them (not recorded which). These receptors were collected from a man aged 18 to 30 who had mild COVID-19 (a few samples of this study predate the infection). Cell type and time point are not known.

This clonotype was seen only a few times. The rearrangement links TRBV6-6 to TRBJ2-7; D remains ambiguous. The length of the CDR3 is 14 residues. The germline CDR1 and CDR2 sequences are MNHNY and SVGAGI (reference sequence). V lost 2 bases, J lost 1 base, and 9 bases lay in between. CDR3 sequence (DNA): TGTGCCAGCAGTTACCAGGCAGAATCCTACGAGCAGTACTTC. Amino acids: CASSYQAESYEQYF.

The chain joins TRBV20-1 to TRBJ2-2; maybe TRBD1 (8 bases). V was cut by 3 bases and J by 4 bases, with 15 bases left in between. CDR3 length equals 15 residues. Germline V gene data show CDR1 as DFQATT and CDR2 as SNEGSKA (reference sequence). As DNA, the CDR3 is TGCAGTGCTAGCGACAGGGGAGGGGGCACCGGGGAGCTGTTTTTT. Amino acid sequence: CSASDRGGGTGELFF.

The chain carries TRBV10-3 and TRBJ1-1; perhaps TRBD1 as D (5 bases). V was shortened by 2 bases and J by 1 base, with 8 bases between the two germline ends. This CDR3 spans 14 amino acids. The germline gives CDR1 ENHRY, CDR2 SYGVKD. The CDR3 is CAISERGENTEAFF. The CDR3 region has the DNA TGTGCCATCAGTGAGCGGGGGGAGAACACTGAAGCTTTCTTT.

The chain combines TRBV4-1 with TRBJ1-2; D remains unclear. The germline CDR1 and CDR2 sequences are MGHRA and YSYEKL. CDR3 length: 16 amino acids. With 1 base removed from V and 6 bases from J, the gap between germline ends came to 18 bases. The CDR3 region has the DNA TGCGCCAGCAGCCAAGTAGTGGGCCCCGCGTCAGATGGCTACACCTTC. Its protein product is CASSQVVGPASDGYTF.

This clonotype was observed at least ten times. One end of the junction is discordant with germline, which a read error may explain. The chain has TRBV3-1 and TRBJ1-6; no definite D call. Germline V gene lookup returns CDR1 LGHDT and CDR2 YNNKEL (reference sequence). The CDR3 runs 14 residues. The CDR3 spells CASSLTSSNSPLHF. Written as DNA, the CDR3 is TGTGCCAGCAGCCTTACATCCTCTAATTCACCCCTCCACTTT.

The rearrangement links TRBV19 to TRBJ1-2; 7 bases map to TRBD1. This CDR3 has 14 amino acids. Germline CDR1 reads LNHDA; CDR2 reads SQIVND (reference sequence). V was clipped by 4 bases and J by 8 bases; unmatched bases: 10. The DNA of the CDR3 is TGTGCCAGTAGTAATCCGGACAGGCCCTCCGGCTACACCTTC. The encoded protein is CASSNPDRPSGYTF. Together with reference TRBV19 and TRBJ1-2, the CDR3 gives the full variable domain: DGGITQSPKYLFRKEGQNVTLSCEQNLNHDAMYWYRQDPGQGLRLIYYSQIVNDFQKGDIAEGYSVSREKKESFPLTVTSAQKNPTAFYLCASSNPDRPSGYTFGSGTRLTVV.

The gene calls are TRBV20-1 and TRBJ1-2; 7 bases match TRBD1. The CDR3 runs to 15 residues. Trimming at V came to 3 bases and at J to 0 bases, leaving 7 bases not matched to a gene. CDR1 and CDR2 (germline): DFQATT, SNEGSKA (reference sequence). This CDR3 reads CSASPGGTANYGYTF. The CDR3 DNA follows: TGCAGTGCTAGCCCCGGAGGGACAGCTAACTATGGCTACACCTTC.

The gene calls are TRBV9 and TRBJ2-3; D uncertain. The CDR3 runs 14 residues. Germline CDR1 SGDLS, CDR2 YYNGEE. V lost 0 bases and J lost 2, with 7 bases in between. The CDR3 DNA follows: TGTGCCAGCAGCGTAGCCCCTGCCACAGATACGCAGTATTTT. Its protein is CASSVAPATDTQYF.

The table lists this clonotype with a count of one. V gene TRBV4-3 combines with J gene TRBJ2-7; D uncertain. Germline V gene sequence: CDR1 LGHNA, CDR2 YSLEER. V gave up 0 bases and J gave up 6 bases, with 9 bases separating them. CDR3 length equals 13 residues. CDR3: CASSQDLHGEQYF. In DNA, the CDR3 is TGCGCCAGCAGCCAAGATTTACACGGCGAGCAGTACTTC.

The gene calls are TRBV3-1 and TRBJ1-1, with 12 nucleotides matching TRBD1. The trim removed 3 bases at V and 4 bases at J, leaving 15 bases unmatched. CDR3 length: 19 residues. CDR1 is LGHDT and CDR2 is YNNKEL in the germline V gene (reference sequence). The CDR3 sequence is CASSQGGPGQGADGTEAFF. CDR3 bases: TGTGCCAGCAGCCAGGGGGGTCCGGGACAGGGGGCCGATGGCACTGAAGCTTTCTTT.

The table lists this clonotype with many counts. The genes are TRBV27 and TRBJ2-3; D is ambiguous. V gave up 4 bases and J gave up 3 bases, with 8 bases separating them. Germline CDR1 MNHEY, CDR2 SMNVEV (reference sequence). CDR3 length: 13 amino acids. For the CDR3, the DNA is TGTGCCAGCAGTTCCGCTAGAACAGATACGCAGTATTTT. This gives the protein CASSSARTDTQYF.

This clonotype turned up a few times. The chain uses TRBV15 and TRBJ1-2; D is unclear. Trimming cost V 6 bases and J 5 bases, with 10 bases left between them. The CDR3 has 12 residues. Germline-derived CDR1 and CDR2 are LNHNV and YYDKDF (reference sequence). CDR3 nucleotide sequence: TGTGCCACCAGAAACTCAGCTTATGGCTACACCTTC. It codes for CATRNSAYGYTF.

The rearrangement joins TRBV20-1 to TRBJ1-1, with a possible D match to TRBD1 (5 bases). Germline values: CDR1 DFQATT, CDR2 SNEGSKA (reference sequence). The V and J ends lost 2 bases and 3 bases respectively, with 22 bases between them. The CDR3 totals 17 residues. CDR3 in DNA: TGCAGTGCTAGACCGGGGGGGGTTTTACGGCCGGACACTGAAGCTTTCTTT. It yields the protein CSARPGGVLRPDTEAFF.

A few counts support this clonotype. The V and J genes are TRBV4-3 and TRBJ2-3; the D gene is possibly TRBD2 (6 bases). The ends were cut back, 0 bases at V and 4 bases at J, with 14 bases in the middle. The CDR3 sequence is 16 residues long. Looked up from germline, CDR1 is LGHNA and CDR2 is YSLEER. The chain's CDR3 is CASSQEATRRADTQYF. Here the CDR3 DNA reads TGCGCCAGCAGCCAAGAAGCAACCCGGAGGGCAGATACGCAGTATTTT.

This clonotype was detected a few times. This rearrangement joins TRBV29-1 to TRBJ1-1; D is unresolved. Trimming removed 4 bases at V and 1 base at J, with 7 bases between. The V gene's germline CDR1 is SQVTM and CDR2 ANQGSEA. The length of the CDR3 is 12 residues. The CDR3 loop is CSVGPGNTEAFF. The CDR3 coding sequence is TGCAGCGTTGGCCCGGGGAACACTGAAGCTTTCTTT.

This clonotype was seen more than once but under ten times. The chain joins TRBV29-1 to TRBJ2-1; TRBD1 aligns across 9 bases. V gave up 7 bases and J gave up 5 bases; unmatched junction bases: 6. The CDR3 runs to 13 residues. Germline loops: CDR1 SQVTM, CDR2 ANQGSEA. The CDR3 region is CSGRDRVDNEQFF. DNA of the CDR3: TGCAGCGGCCGGGACAGGGTAGACAATGAGCAGTTCTTC.

The CDR3 spells CASSLDSGEGDTQYF. For the CDR3, the DNA is TGTGCCAGCAGCTTGGACAGCGGGGAAGGGGATACGCAGTATTTT. The chain links TRBV5-5 to TRBJ2-3; 7 nucleotides line up with TRBD2. This CDR3 has 15 residues. V lost 0 bases and J lost 6; bases outside the gene matches: 7. CDR1 and CDR2 from the germline V gene are SGHKS and YYEKEE (reference sequence).

V usage is TRBV9 and J usage is TRBJ2-1; no definite D call. The CDR3 length is 15 residues. Trimming shortened V by 5 bases and J by 6 bases, and 18 bases separated the two germline ends. Germline-derived CDR1 and CDR2 are SGDLS and YYNGEE. CDR3 sequence: CASSEAPYYSNEQFF. DNA of the CDR3: TGTGCCAGCAGTGAGGCGCCTTATTACTCCAATGAGCAGTTCTTC. Looking up the rest from reference TRBV9 and TRBJ2-1 gives the full variable domain: DSGVTQTPKHLITATGQRVTLRCSPRSGDLSVYWYQQSLDQGLQFLIQYYNGEERAKGNILERFSAQQFPDLHSELNLSSLELGDSALYFCASSEAPYYSNEQFFGPGTRLTVL.

In DNA form, the CDR3 reads TGCGCCAGCAGCGCCGCGGGGGGGACCTACACCCAGTACTTC. Amino acids: CASSAAGGTYTQYF. The V gene is TRBV5-1, the J gene TRBJ2-5, with 9 nucleotides matching TRBD2. This CDR3 has 14 amino acids. The junction had 9 bases not matched to a gene; V was cut back by 4 bases and J by 8 bases. Germline CDR1 reads SGHRS; CDR2 reads YFSETQ.

This chain links TRBV3-1 with TRBJ2-5, with 7 bases matching TRBD2. The V and J ends lost 6 bases and 4 bases, in that order; junction bases with no gene match: 11. CDR3 length: 15 residues. Germline V CDR1 and CDR2: LGHDT, YNNKEL (reference sequence). The CDR3 DNA follows: TGTGCCAGCAGGGGAGGGGAAGTGTTTCGAGAGACCCAGTACTTC. Its protein is CASRGGEVFRETQYF.

CDR3 sequence: CASSQTGLAAEQFF. The CDR3 bases are TGCGCCAGCAGCCAGACGGGACTAGCGGCTGAGCAGTTCTTC. The V gene is TRBV4-1, the J gene TRBJ2-1, with 11 bases fitting TRBD2. CDR1 is MGHRA and CDR2 is YSYEKL in the germline V gene. J gave up 9 bases and V 3 bases, and 4 bases lay outside the gene matches. The CDR3 loop spans 14 amino acids.

This clonotype is labeled as medium-sized (0.01 to 0.1%). The genes are TRBV5-1 and TRBJ1-1; the match to TRBD1 covers 9 bases. The CDR3 has 13 residues. With 0 bases clipped from V and 9 bases from J, the junction kept 3 bases outside the gene matches. CDR1 is SGHRS, CDR2 YFSETQ, per germline. The CDR3 region is CASSLGDRGKAFF. CDR3 DNA sequence: TGCGCCAGCAGCTTGGGCGACAGGGGGAAAGCTTTCTTT.

The rearrangement links TRBV12-3 or TRBV12-4 to TRBJ2-5; weak D call: TRBD2 (6 bases). The CDR3 length is 14 residues. V was pared by 5 bases and J by 0 bases, with 10 bases between. The CDR3, as DNA: TGTGCCAGCAGTAGGGACTTGTACCAAGAGACCCAGTACTTC. Translation: CASSRDLYQETQYF.

At least ten counts were recorded for this clonotype. The chain couples TRBV12-5 to TRBJ2-3; TRBD2 aligns across 10 bases. Germline trimming cut 8 bases from V and 3 bases from J; bases unmatched to any gene: 8. This CDR3 contains 15 residues. CDR1 and CDR2 (germline): LGHNT, FRNRAP. CDR3 sequence (DNA): TGTGCTAGTCTTTTTAGCGGGGGGTATACAGATACGCAGTATTTT. This translates into CASLFSGGYTDTQYF.

This clonotype was counted at least ten times. The genes are TRBV20-1 and TRBJ2-3; TRBD2 matches 11 bases. Trimming at V came to 5 bases and at J to 2 bases, leaving 6 bases not matched to a gene. This CDR3 has 15 amino acids. CDR1 is DFQATT and CDR2 is SNEGSKA in the germline V gene (reference sequence). CDR3 sequence: CSAATSGGPTDTQYF. CDR3 bases: TGCAGTGCTGCAACTAGCGGGGGCCCCACAGATACGCAGTATTTT.

Only a few counts were recorded for this clonotype. The CDR3 coding sequence is TGTGCCAGCAGTTACAAGGGCGATGAGCAGTTCTTC. Protein: CASSYKGDEQFF. The rearrangement links TRBV27 to TRBJ2-1; D is unclear. Germline values: CDR1 MNHEY, CDR2 SMNVEV (reference sequence). V dropped 4 bases and J dropped 8 bases, with 9 bases sitting between them. The CDR3 has 12 amino acids.

This clonotype was counted between two and nine times. The chain carries TRBV29-1 and TRBJ2-1; D is ambiguous. The CDR3 consists of 15 residues. Germline V lookup: CDR1 SQVTM, CDR2 ANQGSEA. The germline V and J ends were trimmed by 2 bases and 2 bases, with 13 bases remaining between them. The CDR3 bases are TGCAGCGTTGAAAGTGTGTTACTCACCTACAATGAGCAGTTCTTC. This codes for CSVESVLLTYNEQFF.

The rearrangement joins TRBV7-2 to TRBJ2-3; D perhaps matches TRBD2 (7 bases). Trimming took 0 bases from V and 2 from J, leaving 9 bases between them. Germline-derived CDR1 and CDR2 are SGHTA and FQGNSA. This CDR3 is 15 amino acids long. The CDR3 loop reads CASSLARGHTDTQYF. CDR3 in DNA: TGTGCCAGCAGCTTAGCGCGGGGGCACACAGATACGCAGTATTTT.

The chain joins TRBV6-5 to TRBJ2-7; 11 bases fit TRBD2. Germline trimming cut 6 bases from V and 3 bases from J; bases unmatched to any gene: 7. CDR3 length equals 15 residues. Germline CDR1 and CDR2: MNHEY and SVGAGI. CDR3 sequence (DNA): TGTGCCAGCAGACAACTAGCGGGGGTCCTCTACGAGCAGTACGTC. Translated: CASRQLAGVLYEQYV.

This chain joins TRBV21-1 and TRBJ2-7. TRBV21-1 represents a pseudogene. The CDR3 runs to 14 residues. CDR3 in DNA: TGTGCCAGCAGCAACCTACAAGGGTTCTGCGAGCAGTACTTC. This codes for CASSNLQGFCEQYF.